Here is one T cell receptor beta chain with its context. TCRdb independently ran MiXCR on the 5' RACE reads; one entry per CDR3 protein. The sample carries around 680,000 distinct CDR3 sequences, less than 10% recorded once. J was trimmed by 1 base and V by 5 bases; bases with no gene match: 8. Germline values: CDR1 SGHTA, CDR2 FQGNSA. This CDR3 is 16 amino acids long. The record originates from a study of identical twins. In addition, the sample was reused for a study of yellow fever vaccine responses in identical twins.

The sequence derives from a woman aged 18-29 years in good health. Source material: PBMCs. The chain joins TRBV7-2 to TRBJ2-3, with 8 bases identical to TRBD2. The CDR3, as DNA: TGTGCCAGCAGCCCTTTAGCGGGGTCGGGCACAGATACGCAGTATTTT. Protein sequence: CASSPLAGSGTDTQYF.